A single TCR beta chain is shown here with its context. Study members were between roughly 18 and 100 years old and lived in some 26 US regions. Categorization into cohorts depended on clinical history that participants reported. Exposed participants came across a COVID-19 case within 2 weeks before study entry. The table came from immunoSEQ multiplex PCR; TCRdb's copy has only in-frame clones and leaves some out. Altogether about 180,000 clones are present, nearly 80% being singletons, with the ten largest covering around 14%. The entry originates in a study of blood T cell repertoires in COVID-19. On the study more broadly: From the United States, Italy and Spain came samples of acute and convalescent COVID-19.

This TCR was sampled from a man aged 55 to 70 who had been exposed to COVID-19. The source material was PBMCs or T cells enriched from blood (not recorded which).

The CDR3 protein is CASSPGFSPDTQYF. CDR3 nucleotide sequence: TGTGCCAGCAGCCCAGGCTTCTCCCCAGATACGCAGTATTTT. The rearrangement links TRBV7-3 to TRBJ2-3; D unclear. V lost 5 bases and J 4 bases, leaving 13 bases between the germline ends. Germline-derived CDR1 and CDR2 are SGHTA and FQGTGA. The CDR3 totals 14 residues.